This T cell receptor beta chain derives from a study of T cells expressing NK-cell markers. Study-wide context: Among eight sequenced donors, seven carried HCMV seropositivity while one was seronegative.

For TCR beta, cDNA was produced by 5'RACE template switching with UMIs. TCRdb reworked the 5' RACE reads into one entry per CDR3 protein, no DNA. This repertoire comprises about 440,000 distinct CDR3 sequences; its ten largest clones make up 7.3%. This receptor was taken from a woman aged 18 to 69 in good health. Sequenced: blood T cells: a sorted CD56 or NKG2C T cell subset, CD4+ or CD8+ T cells, or bulk PBMC T cells (not recorded which).

This CDR3 reads CASSVPGRPDTQYF. The chain carries TRBV7-2 and TRBJ2-3; TCRdb returns TRBD1, unconfirmable since there is no DNA. Germline V gene sequence: CDR1 SGHTA, CDR2 FQGNSA. The CDR3 loop spans 14 amino acids.